This paragraph covers one TCR beta chain sequence. Its antigen is still unknown. This sample was taken from a study of T cell responses to AZD1222 COVID-19 vaccine. Per germline, CDR1 GTSNPN and CDR2 SVGIG (reference sequence). V lost 4 bases to trimming and J lost 8 bases, with 14 bases between them. CDR3 length equals 13 residues. Regarding the study as a whole: Clonal diversity may have been underestimated in mostly white British donors. Only 5 or 6 AZD1222 recipients were seropositive at baseline.

TCRdb's table, derived via immunoSEQ multiplex PCR, lists solely in-frame clones and lacks some. This sample has approximately 110,000 clones, with 88% found just once. This clonotype originated in an adult in good health. The rearrangement uses TRBV30 and TRBJ1-4, with D unclear. The sample in question was peripheral blood, obtained on day 0 of AZD1222 vaccination. CDR3 protein: CAWNARLGEKLFF. The CDR3 coding sequence is TGTGCCTGGAACGCACGATTGGGGGAAAAACTGTTTTTT. Full variable domain (missing parts from reference TRBV30 and TRBJ1-4): SQTIHQWPATLVQPVGSPLSLECTVEGTSNPNLYWYRQAAGRGLQLLFYSVGIGQISSEVPQNLSASRPQDRQFILSSKKLLLSDSGFYLCAWNARLGEKLFFGSGTQLSVL.